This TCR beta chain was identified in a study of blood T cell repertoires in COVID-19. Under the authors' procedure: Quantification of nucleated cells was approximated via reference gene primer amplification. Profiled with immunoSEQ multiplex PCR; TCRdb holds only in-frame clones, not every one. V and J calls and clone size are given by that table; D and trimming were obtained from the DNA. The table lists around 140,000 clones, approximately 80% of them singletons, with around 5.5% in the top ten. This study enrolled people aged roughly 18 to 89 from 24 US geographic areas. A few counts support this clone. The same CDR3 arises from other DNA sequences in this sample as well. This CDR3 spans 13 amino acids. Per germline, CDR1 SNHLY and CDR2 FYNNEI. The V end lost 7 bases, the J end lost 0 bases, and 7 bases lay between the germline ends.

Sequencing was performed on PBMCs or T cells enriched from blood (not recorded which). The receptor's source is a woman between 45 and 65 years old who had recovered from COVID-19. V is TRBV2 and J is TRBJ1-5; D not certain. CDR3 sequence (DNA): TGTGCCAGCAAGCGAGATAGCAATCAGCCCCAGCATTTT. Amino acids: CASKRDSNQPQHF.